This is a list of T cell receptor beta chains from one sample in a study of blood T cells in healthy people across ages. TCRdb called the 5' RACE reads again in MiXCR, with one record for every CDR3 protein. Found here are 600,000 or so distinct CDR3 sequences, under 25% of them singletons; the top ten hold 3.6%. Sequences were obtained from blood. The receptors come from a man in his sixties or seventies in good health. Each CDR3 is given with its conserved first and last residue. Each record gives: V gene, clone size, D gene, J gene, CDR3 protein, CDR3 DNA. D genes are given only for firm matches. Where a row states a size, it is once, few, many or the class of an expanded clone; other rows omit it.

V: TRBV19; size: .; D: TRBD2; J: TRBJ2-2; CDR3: CASSKARSAGIGELFF; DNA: TGTGCCAGTAGTAAGGCCAGGTCAGCGGGAATCGGGGAGCTGTTTTTT
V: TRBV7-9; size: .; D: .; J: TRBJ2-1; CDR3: CASSRDLWGQFF; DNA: TGTGCCAGCAGCCGGGACCTCTGGGGGCAGTTCTTC
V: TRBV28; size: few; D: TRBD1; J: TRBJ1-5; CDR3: CASSSGTGSLYSNQPQHF; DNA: TGTGCCAGCAGCTCCGGGACAGGGTCATTATATAGCAATCAGCCCCAGCATTTT
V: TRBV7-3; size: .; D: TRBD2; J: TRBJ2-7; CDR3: CASSLRASGTTYEQYF; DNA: TGTGCCAGCAGCTTAAGAGCTAGCGGCACTACCTACGAGCAGTACTTC
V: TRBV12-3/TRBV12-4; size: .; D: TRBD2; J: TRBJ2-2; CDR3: CASSSGKGLDTGELFF; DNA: TGTGCCAGCAGTAGCGGGAAGGGGTTGGACACCGGGGAGCTGTTTTTT
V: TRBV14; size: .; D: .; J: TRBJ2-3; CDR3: CASSQSWGADTQYF; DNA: TGTGCCAGCAGCCAATCATGGGGGGCGGATACGCAGTATTTT
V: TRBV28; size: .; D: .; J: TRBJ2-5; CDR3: CASSFISVQEAQYF; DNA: TGTGCCAGCAGTTTTATCAGCGTCCAAGAGGCCCAGTACTTC
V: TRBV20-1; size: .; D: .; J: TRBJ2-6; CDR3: CSASSGLGANVLTF; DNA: TGCAGTGCGTCATCGGGTCTGGGGGCCAACGTCCTGACTTTC
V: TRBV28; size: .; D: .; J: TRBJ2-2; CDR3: CASKPGTSTGELFF; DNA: TGTGCCAGCAAACCCGGGACAAGCACCGGGGAGCTGTTTTTT
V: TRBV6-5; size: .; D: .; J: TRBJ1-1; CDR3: CASIQGTEAFF; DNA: TGTGCCAGCATCCAGGGAACAGAAGCTTTCTTT
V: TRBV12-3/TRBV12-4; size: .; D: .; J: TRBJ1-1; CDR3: CASSFTRPAEAFF; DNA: TGTGCCAGCAGTTTTACCCGTCCTGCTGAAGCTTTCTTT
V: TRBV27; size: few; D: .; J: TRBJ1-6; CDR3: CASSLSVGNSPLHF; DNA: TGTGCCAGCAGTTTATCAGTCGGTAATTCACCCCTCCACTTT
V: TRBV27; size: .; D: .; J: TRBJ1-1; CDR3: CASSFALGGANTEAFF; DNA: TGTGCCAGCAGTTTCGCCCTAGGGGGTGCGAACACTGAAGCTTTCTTT
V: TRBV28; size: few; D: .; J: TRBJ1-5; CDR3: CASSFAGTNQPQHF; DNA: TGTGCCAGCAGTTTCGCCGGGACCAATCAGCCCCAGCATTTT
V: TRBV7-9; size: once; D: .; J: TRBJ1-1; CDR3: CASSLPPQANTEAFF; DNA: TGTGCCAGCAGCTTGCCTCCCCAGGCGAACACTGAAGCTTTCTTT
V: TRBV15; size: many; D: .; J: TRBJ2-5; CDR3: CATSRDGGVAGETQYF; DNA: TGTGCCACCAGCAGAGATGGTGGGGTAGCTGGGGAGACCCAGTACTTC
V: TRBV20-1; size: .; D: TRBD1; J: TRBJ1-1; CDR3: CSATFGTGLEAFF; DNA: TGCAGTGCTACCTTCGGGACAGGGCTTGAAGCTTTCTTT
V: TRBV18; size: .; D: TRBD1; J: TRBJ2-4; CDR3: CTSSPFVGGEAKNIQYF; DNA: TGTACCAGCTCACCATTTGTAGGGGGCGAAGCCAAAAACATTCAGTACTTC
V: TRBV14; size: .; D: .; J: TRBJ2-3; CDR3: CASSRTESRITDTQYF; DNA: TGTGCCAGCAGCCGGACAGAAAGTAGGATCACAGATACGCAGTATTTT
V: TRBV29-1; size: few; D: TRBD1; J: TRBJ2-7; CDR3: CSVVKGTVLYEQYF; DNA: TGCAGCGTTGTTAAGGGGACAGTCCTCTACGAGCAGTACTTC
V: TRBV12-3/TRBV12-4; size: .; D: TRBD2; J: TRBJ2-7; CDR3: CASTHSPAGSYEQYF; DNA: TGTGCCAGCACCCATTCTCCAGCGGGAAGCTACGAGCAGTACTTC
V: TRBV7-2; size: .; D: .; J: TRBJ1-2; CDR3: CASSLDGLGHGYTF; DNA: TGTGCCAGCAGCTTAGATGGGCTGGGTCATGGCTACACCTTC
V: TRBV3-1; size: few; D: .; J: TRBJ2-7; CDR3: CASSHSQYEQYF; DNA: TGTGCCAGCAGCCATTCACAGTACGAGCAGTACTTC
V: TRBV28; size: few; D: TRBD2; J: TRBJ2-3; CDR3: CASSHPGLAGEWDTQYF; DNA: TGTGCCAGCAGTCACCCAGGACTAGCGGGAGAGTGGGATACGCAGTATTTT
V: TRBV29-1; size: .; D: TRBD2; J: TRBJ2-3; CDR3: CSVETGTMDTQYF; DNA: TGCAGCGTTGAAACCGGGACTATGGATACGCAGTATTTT
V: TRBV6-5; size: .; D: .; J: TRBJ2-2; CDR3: CAARDSGTGELFF; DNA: TGTGCCGCCCGGGACAGCGGGACCGGGGAGCTGTTTTTT